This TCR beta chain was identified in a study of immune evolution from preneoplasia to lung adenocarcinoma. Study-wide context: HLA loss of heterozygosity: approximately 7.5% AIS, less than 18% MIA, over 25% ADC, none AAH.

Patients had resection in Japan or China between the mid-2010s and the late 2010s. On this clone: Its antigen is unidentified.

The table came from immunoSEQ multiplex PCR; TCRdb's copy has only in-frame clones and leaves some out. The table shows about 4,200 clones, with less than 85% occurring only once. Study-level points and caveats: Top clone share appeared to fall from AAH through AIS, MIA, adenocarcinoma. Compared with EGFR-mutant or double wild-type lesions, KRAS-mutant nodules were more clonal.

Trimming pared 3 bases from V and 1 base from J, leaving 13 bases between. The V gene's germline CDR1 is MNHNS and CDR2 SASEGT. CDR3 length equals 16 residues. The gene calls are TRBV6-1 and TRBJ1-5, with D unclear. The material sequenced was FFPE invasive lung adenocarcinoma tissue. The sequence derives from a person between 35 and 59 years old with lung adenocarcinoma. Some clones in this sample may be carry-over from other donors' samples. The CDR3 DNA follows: TGTGCCAGCAGTGATGAGAGGTGGGCGAGCAATCAGCCCCAGCATTTT. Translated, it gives CASSDERWASNQPQHF.